This T cell receptor beta chain was captured in a study of blood T cells in healthy people across ages. Overall study: Template-switching capture recovered about one barcoded beta molecule per two T cells. Study-level results: Age brought a roughly linear fall in TCR beta diversity measured per million T cells. Conclusively comparing naive with antigen-experienced cells was impossible with unsorted PBMCs.

Comments on this clonotype: The antigen is not known.

A second roughly 7 to 11 cycle PCR used barcoded and J-beta primers. TCRdb reprocessed the 5' RACE reads via MiXCR and lists one record per CDR3 protein. Of fewer than 950,000 distinct CDR3 sequences listed, 50% to 65% are singletons. With 6 bases clipped from V and 3 bases from J, the junction kept 2 bases outside the gene matches. The CDR3 loop spans 12 amino acids. CDR1 and CDR2 (germline): SQVTM, ANQGSEA. Total RNA was extracted at no less than 5 micrograms per sample. This chain uses TRBV29-1 with TRBJ2-1; 7 positions match TRBD2. Material for sequencing was blood. This receptor was obtained from a man aged 80 or over in good health. In nucleotides, the CDR3 is TGCAGCGTACGGACTAGCTACAATGAGCAGTTCTTC. Translation: CSVRTSYNEQFF.